Sequencing of this TCR beta chain was carried out in a study of cytomegalovirus exposure and HLA in healthy donors. The PCR employed 60 Vbeta primers together with 13 Jbeta primers. Data came from immunoSEQ multiplex PCR; TCRdb stores just in-frame clones and leaves some out. The sample gives about 100,000 clones, 60% to 85% of which show up once; 10% is in the top ten. Study observations and caveats: Rare sequences made up most TCRs, while some public TCRs were found in many donors.

CDR1 is MDHEN and CDR2 is SYDVKM in the germline V gene. The CDR3 has 16 residues. J lost 0 bases, V lost 6 bases, and 9 bases had no gene match. A remark on this clone: Antigen specificity is unknown.

The V call is TRBV28, the J call TRBJ2-5, with 8 bases matching TRBD2. The sequence was obtained from a man between 45 and 60 years old in good health and CMV-seronegative. Sequencing was done on a sample of PBMCs. CDR3 residues: CASSRAGAFNQETQYF. DNA of the CDR3: TGTGCCAGCAGCCGAGCGGGAGCCTTTAACCAAGAGACCCAGTACTTC.